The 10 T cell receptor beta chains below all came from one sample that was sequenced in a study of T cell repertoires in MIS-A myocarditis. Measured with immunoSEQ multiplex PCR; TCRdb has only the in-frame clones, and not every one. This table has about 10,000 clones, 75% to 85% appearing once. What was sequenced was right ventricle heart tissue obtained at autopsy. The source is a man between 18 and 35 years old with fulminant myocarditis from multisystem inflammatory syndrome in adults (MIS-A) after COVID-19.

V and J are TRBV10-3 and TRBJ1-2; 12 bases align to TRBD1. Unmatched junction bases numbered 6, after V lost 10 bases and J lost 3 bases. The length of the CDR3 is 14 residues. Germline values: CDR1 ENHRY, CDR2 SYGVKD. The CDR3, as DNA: TGTGCCACGCACCGGGACAGGGGGCACTATGGCTACACCTTC. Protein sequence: CATHRDRGHYGYTF.

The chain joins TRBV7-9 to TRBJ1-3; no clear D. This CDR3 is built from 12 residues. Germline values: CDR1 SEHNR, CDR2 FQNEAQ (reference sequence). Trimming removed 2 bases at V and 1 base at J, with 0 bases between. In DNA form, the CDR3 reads TGTGCCAGCAGCTTATCTGGAAACACCATATATTTT. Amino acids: CASSLSGNTIYF.

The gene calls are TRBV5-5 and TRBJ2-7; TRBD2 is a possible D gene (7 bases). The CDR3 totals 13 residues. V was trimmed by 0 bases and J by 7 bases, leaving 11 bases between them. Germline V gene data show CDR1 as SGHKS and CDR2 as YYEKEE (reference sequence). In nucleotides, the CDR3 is TGTGCCAGCAGCTTGGTCGGGGGGCGGGAGCAGTACTTC. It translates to CASSLVGGREQYF. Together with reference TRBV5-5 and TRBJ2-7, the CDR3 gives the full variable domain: DAGVTQSPTHLIKTRGQQVTLRCSPISGHKSVSWYQQVLGQGPQFIFQYYEKEERGRGNFPDRFSARQFPNYSSELNVNALLLGDSALYLCASSLVGGREQYFGPGTRLTVT.

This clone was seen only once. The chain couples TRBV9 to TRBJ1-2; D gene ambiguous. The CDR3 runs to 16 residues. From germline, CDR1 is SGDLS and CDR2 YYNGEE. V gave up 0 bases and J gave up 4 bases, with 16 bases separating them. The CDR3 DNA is TGTGCCAGCAGCGTAGAGGCGGGTGGCGGGCCCTATGGCTACACCTTC. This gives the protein CASSVEAGGGPYGYTF.

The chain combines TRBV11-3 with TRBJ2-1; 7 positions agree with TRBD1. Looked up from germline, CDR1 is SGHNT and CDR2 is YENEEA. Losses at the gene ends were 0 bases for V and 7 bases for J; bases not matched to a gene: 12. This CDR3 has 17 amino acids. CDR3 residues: CASSLDSGRPRGNEQFF. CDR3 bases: TGTGCCAGCAGCTTAGATAGTGGCAGGCCCAGGGGGAATGAGCAGTTCTTC.

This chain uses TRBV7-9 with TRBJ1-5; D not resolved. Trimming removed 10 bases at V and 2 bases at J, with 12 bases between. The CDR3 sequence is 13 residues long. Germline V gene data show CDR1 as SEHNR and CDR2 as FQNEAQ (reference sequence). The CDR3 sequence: CATREVGNQPQHF. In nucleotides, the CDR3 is TGTGCCACCCGGGAAGTTGGCAATCAGCCCCAGCATTTT.

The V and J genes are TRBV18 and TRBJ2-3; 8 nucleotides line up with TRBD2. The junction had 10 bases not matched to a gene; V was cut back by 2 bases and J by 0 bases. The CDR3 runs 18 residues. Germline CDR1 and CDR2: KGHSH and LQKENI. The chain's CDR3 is CASSPFGLAVTSTDTQYF. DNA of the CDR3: TGTGCCAGCTCACCATTCGGACTAGCAGTAACTAGCACAGATACGCAGTATTTT.

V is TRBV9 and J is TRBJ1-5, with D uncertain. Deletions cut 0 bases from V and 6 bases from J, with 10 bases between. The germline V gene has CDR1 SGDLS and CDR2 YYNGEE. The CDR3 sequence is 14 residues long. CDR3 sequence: CASSVAPIGQPQHF. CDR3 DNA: TGTGCCAGCAGCGTAGCTCCCATCGGTCAGCCCCAGCATTTT.

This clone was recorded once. The CDR3 coding sequence is TGTGCCAGCAGCGTACTCACTAGCGGAGAGTGGGAGACCCAGTACTTC. Amino acid sequence: CASSVLTSGEWETQYF. The V gene is TRBV7-9, the J gene TRBJ2-5; 8 nucleotides align to TRBD2. The CDR3 extends over 16 amino acids. With 5 bases clipped from V and 5 bases from J, the junction kept 13 bases outside the gene matches. Germline CDR1 SEHNR, CDR2 FQNEAQ (reference sequence).

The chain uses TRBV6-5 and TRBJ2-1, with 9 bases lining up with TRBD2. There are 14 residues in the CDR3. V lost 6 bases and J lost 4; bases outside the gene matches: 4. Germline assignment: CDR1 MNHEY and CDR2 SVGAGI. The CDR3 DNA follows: TGTGCCAGCAGCCGGCGGGAGGGTTACAATGAGCAGTTCTTC. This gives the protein CASSRREGYNEQFF.